This TCR beta chain was found in a study of somatic mutations in cytotoxic T cells in rheumatoid arthritis (dated by TCRdb to between 2016 and 2019). A note on the overall study: Right after diagnosis and prior to the start of any treatment, 25 to 30 ml EDTA of peripheral blood was drawn from patients. Some V beta antibody-stained T-cell populations were flow-sorted on a FACSAria II or Sony SH800 at nearly 100% purity, and sorted V beta1+ cells also underwent TCRB sequencing. To characterize clonality, the study used TCRB deep sequencing while asking whether somatic mutations are carried by expanded CD8+ T-cell clones in newly diagnosed, untreated rheumatoid arthritis. TCRB deep sequencing was performed for 55 to 65 rheumatoid arthritis patients and about 20 healthy controls. Median age was essentially the same in the patient group and the control group. Paper-wide results and their limitations: In patients, CD8+ clonality rose with age (Spearman r of about 0.53), which was not the case in healthy controls. Several identical CD8+ TCRB sequences were found in both blood and synovial fluid, and in 8 of 65 patients the largest CD8+ clone exceeded 20% of CD8+ cells. The slight TRBV07 underrepresentation in patients was not adjusted for multiple comparisons. It was unknown which antigens the expanded CD8+ clones targeted, and their absence from virus-specific databases did not exclude viral specificity. Rheumatoid arthritis patients and age-matched healthy controls did not significantly differ in CD8+ T-cell clonality.

As concerns this clone: The antigen this receptor binds is unknown. Base-call qualities are not available, and no considerably larger clone is one nucleotide away.

Inclusive of the bounding cysteine and phenylalanine, the CDR3 is 14 residues long. CDR3 DNA is the only sequence kept; it has 42 bases, read in frame from the first base. V has 0 bases trimmed and J has 5 bases trimmed; junction bases matching no gene number 0. CDR1 and CDR2 are read off the germline V gene as SGHDT and YYEEEE. TCRB CDR3 sequencing used the immunoSEQ assay on genomic DNA. The paper's data handling went like this. Patient CD8+ clones larger than 1% were compared against published virus-specific TCRB sequences, and only a few matched. Nothing other than productive TCRB rearrangements was included in the analyses. Defining a clone by its unique TCRB CDR3 sequence, the study calculated clonality as a productive clonality index derived from Shannon entropy. Repertoire overlap for a pair of samples was computed from each clone's template counts relative to total templates per sample. V-gene usage measured by flow cytometry correlated with TCRB sequencing V-gene usage, with a Spearman r of approximately 0.6. Entries here come from immuneACCESS through TCRdb and include only in-frame sequences with V and J called. Some clones fail to appear in such tables; in the studies checked, an unresolved V gene covers under half of the shortfall, and the cause of the remainder is unknown. The D gene and trimming were derived from the DNA, and the V and J assignments and clone size from that table. Within this sample are some 20,000 clones, with around 81% of them counted one time only. The biggest ten clones account for 13% to 15% of the sample.

On an AutoMACS, CD4+ and CD8+ cells were isolated via positive magnetic bead selection, and their purity was verified by flow cytometry. Initial screening for clonal expansions relied on flow cytometry with a TCR V beta antibody panel, after which sorted CD8+ fractions underwent TCRB deep sequencing for characterization. Ficoll-Paque PLUS density gradient separation was used to isolate peripheral blood mononuclear cells. Nucleospin Tissue or Tissue XS kits were used to extract DNA from CD4-enriched, CD8-enriched or PBMC samples, and a Qubit 2.0 fluorometer was used for quantification. Sequencing input: CD8+ T cells sorted from blood. This sequence originates from an adult with rheumatoid arthritis. The rearranged segments are TRBV5-6 and TRBJ1-4; the central 8 bases match TRBD1. This receptor has the CDR3 CASSLGTGNEKLFF. The sequence in DNA is TGTGCCAGCAGCTTGGGGACAGGGAATGAAAAACTGTTTTTT.